The 24 T cell receptor beta chains listed next were all sequenced from one sample in a study of T-cell reconstitution after alpha-beta-depleted transplantation in children. A TCRbeta library incorporating unique molecular identifiers was prepared. TCRdb independently ran MiXCR on the PCR reads; one entry per CDR3 protein. The sample yields some 500,000 distinct CDR3 sequences, about a sixth seen once. Sequences were derived from PBMCs from the stem cell graft donor, sampled from the stem cell graft. The receptors here all came from a human donor who donated a stem cell graft to a child with acute lymphoblastic leukemia.

This chain uses TRBV12-5 with TRBJ2-1, with 10 bases matching TRBD2. The CDR3 is 15 residues long. V gave up 1 base and J gave up 8 bases; unmatched junction bases: 5. Germline CDR1 is LGHNT and CDR2 is FRNRAP. CDR3 loop: CASGLGEREGDEQFF. For the CDR3, the DNA is TGTGCTAGTGGTTTGGGGGAGCGGGAGGGCGATGAGCAGTTCTTC.

There are a few counts of this clonotype. The chain joins TRBV15 to TRBJ2-1, with 7 bases that match TRBD2. Germline V lookup: CDR1 LNHNV, CDR2 YYDKDF (reference sequence). This CDR3 spans 12 amino acids. V lost 9 bases to trimming and J lost 9 bases; unmatched junction nucleotides: 8. CDR3 in amino acids: CATRGPGGEQFF. The DNA of the CDR3 is TGTGCCACAAGGGGACCGGGGGGTGAGCAGTTCTTC.

The chain employs TRBV11-1 and TRBJ2-1; 9 bases are a match to TRBD1. The length of the CDR3 is 15 residues. The V gene's germline CDR1 is SGHAT and CDR2 FQDESV (reference sequence). The junction had 9 bases not matched to a gene; V was cut back by 6 bases and J by 6 bases. This CDR3 is CASRWDRANSNEQFF. The CDR3, as DNA: TGTGCCAGCAGGTGGGACAGGGCAAACAGCAATGAGCAGTTCTTC. Full variable domain (outside the CDR3, taken from reference TRBV11-1 and TRBJ2-1): EAEVAQSPRYKITEKSQAVAFWCDPISGHATLYWYRQILGQGPELLVQFQDESVVDDSQLPKDRFSAERLKGVDSTLKIQPAELGDSAMYLCASRWDRANSNEQFFGPGTRLTVL.

The sample holds many counts of this clonotype. The chain uses TRBV11-2 and TRBJ2-7; possibly TRBD1 or TRBD2 for D (5 bases each). CDR1 is SGHAT and CDR2 is FQNNGV in the germline V gene. V shed 4 bases and J shed 4 bases, with 8 bases lying between them. The CDR3 covers 12 residues. The CDR3 DNA reads TGTGCCAGCAGCTGGGACGGATACGAGCAGTACTTC. Encoded protein: CASSWDGYEQYF.

This clonotype came up a few times. The J gene is TRBJ1-1, the V gene TRBV20-1; D is perhaps TRBD1 (6 bases). This CDR3 has 13 residues. Germline CDR1 reads DFQATT; CDR2 reads SNEGSKA (reference sequence). V gave up 2 bases and J gave up 6 bases, with 13 bases separating them. In nucleotides, the CDR3 is TGCAGTGCTAGATCCGGGGGCGGCCCTGAAGCTTTCTTT. Translating it yields CSARSGGGPEAFF.

In its sample, this clonotype was seen a few times. The J gene is TRBJ1-6, the V gene TRBV5-1, with a tentative D call TRBD1 (6 bases). Per the germline V gene, CDR1 is SGHRS and CDR2 is YFSETQ. Trimming cost V 4 bases and J 7 bases, with 15 bases left between them. CDR3 length: 15 residues. Here the CDR3 DNA reads TGCGCCAGCAGCCGGGAGACAGGCCTAAATTCACCCCTCCACTTT. Translating gives CASSRETGLNSPLHF. Drawing the rest from reference TRBV5-1 and TRBJ1-6, the complete variable domain is KAGVTQTPRYLIKTRGQQVTLSCSPISGHRSVSWYQQTPGQGLQFLFEYFSETQRNKGNFPGRFSGRQFSNSRSEMNVSTLELGDSALYLCASSRETGLNSPLHFGNGTRLTVT.

This clonotype was observed a handful of times. The rearrangement uses TRBV24-1 and TRBJ2-3; 16 positions agree with TRBD2. CDR1 is KGHDR, CDR2 SFDVKD, per germline. The CDR3 is 19 amino acids. After removal of 4 bases from V and 4 bases from J, the junction contained 10 bases not matched to a gene. The CDR3 region has the DNA TGTGCCACCAGTGACCTGGGACTAGCGGGAGGGCCAAGTTCAGATACGCAGTATTTT. Its protein product is CATSDLGLAGGPSSDTQYF.

This chain links TRBV5-1 with TRBJ2-5, with unresolved D. V gave up 4 bases and J gave up 2 bases, with 12 bases separating them. Germline loops: CDR1 SGHRS, CDR2 YFSETQ. There are 14 residues in the CDR3. The CDR3 region is CASSRRLEQETQYF. As DNA, the CDR3 is TGCGCCAGCAGCAGACGTCTAGAGCAAGAGACCCAGTACTTC.

V is TRBV19 and J is TRBJ1-1; 10 bases fit TRBD1. V dropped 7 bases and J dropped 1; count of bases not matched to a gene: 6. This CDR3 is built from 15 residues. Germline values: CDR1 LNHDA, CDR2 SQIVND (reference sequence). CDR3 amino acids: CASMGTGAENTEAFF. The DNA of the CDR3 is TGTGCCAGTATGGGGACAGGGGCCGAGAACACTGAAGCTTTCTTT.

This clonotype has more than one count but fewer than ten. The chain carries TRBV3-1 and TRBJ2-7, with D possibly TRBD1 on 6 matching bases. Between the trimmed V and J ends, which lost 4 bases and 1 base, there was a span of 17 bases. There are 16 residues in the CDR3. Germline V gene sequence: CDR1 LGHDT, CDR2 YNNKEL (reference sequence). CDR3 sequence reads: CASSLLQGSLSYEQYF. CDR3 DNA sequence: TGTGCCAGCAGCCTACTCCAGGGGAGCCTTTCCTACGAGCAGTACTTC.

This clonotype was detected only a few times. The chain carries TRBV18 and TRBJ1-2; a weak D match, TRBD1 (5 bases). Germline CDR1 reads KGHSH; CDR2 reads LQKENI. The CDR3 totals 14 residues. The V and J ends lost 1 base and 3 bases respectively, with 9 bases between them. CDR3 residues: CASSPLQGDYGYTF. CDR3 DNA sequence: TGTGCCAGCTCACCACTTCAGGGAGACTATGGCTACACCTTC.

This sequence joins TRBV6-6 and TRBJ1-1; D is unresolved. V was pared by 5 bases and J by 10 bases, with 14 bases between. The germline gives CDR1 MNHNY, CDR2 SVGAGI (reference sequence). This CDR3 is built from 12 residues. The CDR3 reads CASSGELLGAFF. The CDR3 coding sequence is TGTGCCAGCAGTGGGGAACTCCTAGGAGCTTTCTTT.

This CDR3 is CASSPTDRGFWYF. The CDR3 coding sequence is TGTGCCAGCAGCCCAACGGACAGGGGGTTTTGGTACTTC. The chain combines TRBV7-9 with TRBJ2-4; TRBD1 agrees at 10 bases. Trimming at V came to 5 bases and at J to 15 bases, leaving 10 bases not matched to a gene. The CDR3 extends over 13 amino acids. Looked up from germline, CDR1 is SEHNR and CDR2 is FQNEAQ (reference sequence).

The chain employs TRBV28 and TRBJ1-6, with a tentative D call TRBD1 (6 bases). The CDR3 has 14 residues. Germline assignment: CDR1 MDHEN and CDR2 SYDVKM. Trimming removed 3 bases at V and 7 bases at J, with 10 bases between. CDR3 coding DNA: TGTGCCAGCAGTTTGTACAGGGAAAATTCACCCCTCCACTTT. It codes for CASSLYRENSPLHF.

This clonotype has only a few counts. The V and J genes are TRBV29-1 and TRBJ1-1; the D gene is possibly TRBD1 (5 bases). The germline V gene encodes CDR1 SQVTM and CDR2 ANQGSEA. This CDR3 has 13 residues. Deletions cut 6 bases from V and 6 bases from J, with 17 bases between. CDR3 sequence (DNA): TGCAGCGTCGGGATAGACCGGGACGCTGAAGCTTTCTTT. Protein: CSVGIDRDAEAFF.

This clonotype occurred a few times. V usage is TRBV10-3 and J usage is TRBJ2-1; a possible D gene is TRBD1 (5 bases). Germline V gene sequence: CDR1 ENHRY, CDR2 SYGVKD. V was pared by 6 bases and J by 7 bases, with 10 bases between. The CDR3 runs to 12 residues. The CDR3 is CAIRTATNEQFF. For the CDR3, the DNA is TGTGCCATCAGGACAGCCACGAATGAGCAGTTCTTC.

A word on this clonotype: The junction differs from germline at one of its ends, possibly a read error. This chain uses TRBV25-1 with TRBJ1-3, with D hard to call. The V gene's germline CDR1 is MGHDK and CDR2 SYGVNS. The CDR3 sequence is 15 residues long. CDR3 residues: CASGDWSTSGNTIYF. The CDR3 region has the DNA TGTGCCAGCGGTGATTGGAGTACCTCTGGAAACACCATATATTTT.

The rearrangement links TRBV6-1 to TRBJ2-3, with 7 bases identical to TRBD1. CDR3 size: 14 residues. The germline CDR1 and CDR2 sequences are MNHNS and SASEGT. The V segment lost 6 bases and the J segment 2 bases; nucleotides outside the gene matches: 5. The CDR3 sequence: CASRRTGPTDTQYF. DNA for the CDR3: TGTGCCAGCAGGAGGACAGGCCCCACAGATACGCAGTATTTT.

V usage is TRBV7-9 and J usage is TRBJ2-1, with 7 nucleotides matching TRBD2. Germline values: CDR1 SEHNR, CDR2 FQNEAQ (reference sequence). CDR3 length: 15 residues. The junction had 6 bases not matched to a gene; V was cut back by 1 base and J by 6 bases. This chain's CDR3 is CASSLGVAGSNEQFF. CDR3 sequence (DNA): TGTGCCAGCAGCTTAGGTGTAGCGGGCTCCAATGAGCAGTTCTTC.

The chain couples TRBV12-5 to TRBJ2-1, with 9 bases lining up with TRBD2. V shed 5 bases and J 4 bases; nucleotides not matched to a gene: 9. Germline CDR1 and CDR2: LGHNT and FRNRAP. The CDR3 has 16 residues. The CDR3 protein is CASGPTAGGAYNEQFF. The CDR3 DNA reads TGTGCTAGTGGTCCCACGGCGGGAGGGGCATACAATGAGCAGTTCTTC. Full variable domain (remainder filled in from reference TRBV12-5 and TRBJ2-1): DARVTQTPRHKVTEMGQEVTMRCQPILGHNTVFWYRQTMMQGLELLAYFRNRAPLDDSGMPKDRFSAEMPDATLATLKIQPSEPRDSAVYFCASGPTAGGAYNEQFFGPGTRLTVL.

The chain links TRBV12-3 or TRBV12-4 to TRBJ1-1, with a possible D match to TRBD1 (5 bases). Trimming took 1 base from V and 8 from J, leaving 11 bases between them. The CDR3 has 13 residues. CDR3 residues: CASSLVGAAEAFF. The CDR3 DNA follows: TGTGCCAGCAGTTTAGTTGGGGCGGCGGAAGCTTTCTTT.

The sample holds a few counts of this clonotype. V gene TRBV9 combines with J gene TRBJ2-1; 10 nucleotides line up with TRBD2. Germline values: CDR1 SGDLS, CDR2 YYNGEE. The CDR3 length is 17 residues. The V gene end was trimmed by 7 bases and the J gene end by 6 bases; junction bases not matched to a gene: 16. In DNA form, the CDR3 reads TGTGCCAGCGGACCCCGAAACCCTAGCGGGAGTGGCAATGAGCAGTTCTTC. Translating it yields CASGPRNPSGSGNEQFF.

The chain recombines TRBV29-1 with TRBJ2-1; tentative D call: TRBD1 (6 bases). V gave up 5 bases and J gave up 5 bases, with 16 bases separating them. Germline CDR1 is SQVTM and CDR2 is ANQGSEA. The CDR3 contains 14 residues. CDR3 loop: CSVNRDTGHNEQFF. The CDR3 DNA is TGCAGCGTTAACCGGGACACAGGCCACAATGAGCAGTTCTTC.

The chain employs TRBV27 and TRBJ2-1, with 7 bases matching TRBD2. This CDR3 is built from 13 residues. The germline gives CDR1 MNHEY, CDR2 SMNVEV (reference sequence). V lost 6 bases to trimming and J lost 6 bases; unmatched junction nucleotides: 5. The DNA for the CDR3 is TGTGCCAGCAGGGAAACTAGCGTCAATGAGCAGTTCTTC. Protein sequence: CASRETSVNEQFF.